These 7 T cell receptor beta chains share one sample of origin, sequenced in a study of blood T cell repertoires in COVID-19. Generated by immunoSEQ multiplex PCR, the TCRdb table keeps only in-frame clones and is missing some. The table has 300,000 to 400,000 clones, about nine tenths seen once. Sequenced input: peripheral blood. The receptors were sampled from a woman between 45 and 65 years old with COVID-19, enrolled during active disease.

The CDR3 region is CASSPGGLNEQYF. In DNA form, the CDR3 reads TGTGCCAGCAGTCCCGGAGGGCTCAACGAGCAGTACTTC. The chain links TRBV3-1 (or the pseudogene TRBV3-2) to TRBJ2-7; D is perhaps TRBD2 (6 bases). The CDR3 sequence is 13 residues long. The V gene lost 6 bases and the J gene lost 5 bases, with 14 bases spanning the gap. The germline V gene encodes CDR1 LGHDT and CDR2 YNNKEL (reference sequence).

The chain carries TRBV5-6 and TRBJ2-1, with TRBD2 matching 8 bases. After removal of 4 bases from V and 7 bases from J, the junction contained 16 bases not matched to a gene. CDR1 SGHDT and CDR2 YYEEEE come from the germline V gene. The CDR3 consists of 17 residues. DNA for the CDR3: TGTGCCAGCAGCCCCTGGGTAGCGGGAAGAGATGGGAATGAGCAGTTCTTC. This gives the protein CASSPWVAGRDGNEQFF.

The chain employs TRBV20-1 and TRBJ1-2; 10 bases are shared with TRBD1. The CDR3 loop spans 11 amino acids. V dropped 6 bases and J dropped 9; count of bases not matched to a gene: 4. Germline values: CDR1 DFQATT, CDR2 SNEGSKA (reference sequence). The CDR3 region has the DNA TGCAGTGCAAGGGACAGGGGTAGCTACACCTTC. It encodes CSARDRGSYTF.

The J gene is TRBJ2-5, the V gene TRBV15; D might be TRBD2 (5 bases). This CDR3 has 16 residues. Germline V gene data show CDR1 as LNHNV and CDR2 as YYDKDF (reference sequence). V dropped 0 bases and J dropped 2 bases, with 13 bases sitting between them. The CDR3 loop is CATSRERVLVQETQYF. The CDR3 nucleotides are TGTGCCACCAGCAGAGAAAGGGTACTAGTGCAAGAGACCCAGTACTTC.

The chain links TRBV14 to TRBJ2-4, with TRBD1 matching over 9 bases. V shed 0 bases and J 8 bases; nucleotides not matched to a gene: 5. Germline values: CDR1 SGHDN, CDR2 FVKESK. The CDR3 has 15 amino acids. The chain's CDR3 is CASSQETGGWDIQYF. The CDR3 DNA follows: TGTGCCAGCAGCCAAGAAACAGGGGGCTGGGACATTCAGTACTTC.

This clone was picked up a small number of times. This sequence joins TRBV30 and TRBJ1-5; the match to TRBD1 covers 8 bases. Germline values: CDR1 GTSNPN, CDR2 SVGIG (reference sequence). With V trimmed by 2 bases and J by 2 bases, 5 bases remained unmatched. This CDR3 is 15 amino acids long. In DNA, the CDR3 is TGTGCCTGGAGTACTCAGGGGGCAGGCAATCAGCCCCAGCATTTT. Translating gives CAWSTQGAGNQPQHF.

This clone turned up a few times. V is TRBV6-2 or TRBV6-3 and J is TRBJ2-7, with 8 bases fitting TRBD2. Germline CDR1 and CDR2: MNHEY and SVGEGT. There are 15 residues in the CDR3. Trimming took 5 bases from V and 6 from J; bases not matched to a gene: 12. The CDR3, as DNA: TGTGCCAGCAGTCGAGCGGGAGCCAAGTTCAGCGAGCAGTACTTC. It codes for CASSRAGAKFSEQYF.